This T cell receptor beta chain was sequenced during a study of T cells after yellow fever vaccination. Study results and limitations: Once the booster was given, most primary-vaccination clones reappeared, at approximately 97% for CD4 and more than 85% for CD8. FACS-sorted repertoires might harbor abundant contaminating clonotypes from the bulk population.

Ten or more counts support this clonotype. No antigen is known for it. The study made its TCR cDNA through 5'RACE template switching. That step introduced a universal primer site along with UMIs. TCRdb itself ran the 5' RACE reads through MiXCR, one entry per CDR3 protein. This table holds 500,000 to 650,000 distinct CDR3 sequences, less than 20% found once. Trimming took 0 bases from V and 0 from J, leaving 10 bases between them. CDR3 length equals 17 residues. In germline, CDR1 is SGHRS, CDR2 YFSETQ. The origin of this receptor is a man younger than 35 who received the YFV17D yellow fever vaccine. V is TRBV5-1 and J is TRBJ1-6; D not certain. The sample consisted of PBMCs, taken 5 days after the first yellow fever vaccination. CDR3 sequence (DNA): TGCGCCAGCAGCTTGGCCACAGCCAGCTCCTATAATTCACCCCTCCACTTT. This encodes CASSLATASSYNSPLHF.